The 26 T cell receptor beta chains presented below share a single source sample, sequenced in a study of molecular identifiers for immune sequencing clone quantification. TCRdb analysed the PCR reads with MiXCR anew, one entry per CDR3 protein. The sample shows just under 65,000 distinct CDR3 sequences, less than 20% of them seen only once. Sample: naive CD8+ T cells from blood, with Jurkat cell RNA spiked in. As to subset: FACS-sorted CD8+CD4-CCR7+CD45RA+ naive T cells. Receptor source: a human donor in good health. Some libraries in this study had Jurkat cell RNA spiked in.

This clonotype was observed many times. The chain combines TRBV7-8 with TRBJ1-1, with 7 bases lining up with TRBD1. Looked up from germline, CDR1 is SGHVS and CDR2 is FQNEAQ. With V trimmed by 0 bases and J by 5 bases, 6 bases remained unmatched. The CDR3 contains 15 residues. The CDR3 here is CASSLAVAGGTEAFF. In DNA, the CDR3 is TGTGCCAGCAGCTTAGCTGTGGCAGGGGGAACTGAAGCTTTCTTT.

The chain recombines TRBV12-3 or TRBV12-4 with TRBJ2-1, with 13 nucleotides matching TRBD2. V gave up 5 bases and J gave up 2 bases; unmatched junction bases: 6. The CDR3 consists of 17 residues. DNA of the CDR3: TGTGCCAGCAGTCCCCGGACTAGCGGGAGCCCCTACAATGAGCAGTTCTTC. Translated: CASSPRTSGSPYNEQFF.

This clonotype was recorded at least ten times. The chain links TRBV6-2 or TRBV6-3 to TRBJ2-7; unclear D gene. The CDR3 consists of 13 residues. Per germline, CDR1 MNHEY and CDR2 SVGEGT. Trimming shortened V by 0 bases and J by 0 bases, and 3 bases separated the two germline ends. The CDR3 here is CASSYSLSYEQYF. CDR3 DNA: TGTGCCAGCAGTTACTCCCTCTCCTACGAGCAGTACTTC.

This clonotype was picked up many times. This chain connects TRBV20-1 to TRBJ1-1; D remains unclear. Trimming stripped 6 bases from V and 13 bases from J, with 15 bases between. This CDR3 is built from 10 residues. Germline V CDR1 and CDR2: DFQATT, SNEGSKA (reference sequence). CDR3 protein: CSAQIPEVFF. As DNA, the CDR3 is TGCAGTGCCCAGATACCGGAGGTTTTCTTT.

This clonotype occurred a few times. Being one base from a much bigger clone, this may be a read error. The genes are TRBV27 and TRBJ1-1; D is unclear. Trimming removed 3 bases at V and 1 base at J, with 6 bases between. Germline CDR1 is MNHEY and CDR2 is SMNVEV (reference sequence). CDR3 length equals 13 residues. The CDR3 reads CASSFIANTEAFF. CDR3 sequence (DNA): TGTGCCAGCAGTTTTATAGCGAACACTGAAGCTTTCTTT.

The CDR3 coding sequence is TGTGCCAGCAGCTTAGGAGGGGACCCCTACAATGAGCAGTTCTTC. Encoded protein: CASSLGGDPYNEQFF. J is TRBJ2-1 and V is TRBV7-6; D may match TRBD1 or TRBD2 (5 bases each). The CDR3 is 15 residues long. V lost 1 base and J lost 2, with 9 bases in between. Germline-derived CDR1 and CDR2 are SGHVS and FNYEAQ.

The chain recombines TRBV27 with TRBJ1-2; tentatively, D is TRBD1 (6 bases). This CDR3 is 13 amino acids long. Germline CDR1 MNHEY, CDR2 SMNVEV (reference sequence). V was cut by 6 bases and J by 2 bases, with 10 bases left in between. The CDR3 reads CASRLTGNYGYTF. For the CDR3, the DNA is TGTGCCAGCAGGCTTACAGGGAACTATGGCTACACCTTC.

This clonotype was seen ten or more times. Here the CDR3 reads CASSPGQGASYEQYF. The CDR3 DNA reads TGTGCCAGCAGCCCCGGACAGGGGGCATCCTACGAGCAGTACTTC. The chain has TRBV7-6 and TRBJ2-7; 11 bases are a match to TRBD1. The germline V gene has CDR1 SGHVS and CDR2 FNYEAQ. This CDR3 comprises 15 residues. J was trimmed by 1 base and V by 5 bases; bases with no gene match: 4.

The chain is built from TRBV9 and TRBJ2-2; D gene unclear. Germline CDR1 and CDR2: SGDLS and YYNGEE. V lost 4 bases and J lost 7, with 11 bases in between. CDR3 length: 13 amino acids. The CDR3 sequence: CASSPIFNGELFF. In DNA, the CDR3 is TGTGCCAGCAGCCCTATTTTCAACGGGGAGCTGTTTTTT. The whole variable domain, remainder taken from reference TRBV9 and TRBJ2-2, is DSGVTQTPKHLITATGQRVTLRCSPRSGDLSVYWYQQSLDQGLQFLIQYYNGEERAKGNILERFSAQQFPDLHSELNLSSLELGDSALYFCASSPIFNGELFFGEGSRLTVL.

The CDR3 loop is CASSCDPLTDRLGTDTQYF. CDR3 sequence (DNA): TGTGCCAGCAGCTGCGATCCCCTTACGGACCGGCTCGGCACAGATACGCAGTATTTT. V gene TRBV5-5 combines with J gene TRBJ2-3, with no clear D. The V end was cut by 3 bases, the J end by 1 base, with 24 bases between. CDR1 is SGHKS, CDR2 YYEKEE, per germline (reference sequence). The CDR3 is 19 residues long.

V usage is TRBV4-2 and J usage is TRBJ2-1; 11 positions agree with TRBD2. The CDR3 spans 18 residues. V shed 1 base and J 9 bases; nucleotides not matched to a gene: 14. Germline V lookup: CDR1 LGHNA, CDR2 YNFKEQ. In nucleotides, the CDR3 is TGTGCCAGCAGCCAAGTATTAGCGGGGGGGGGGTTGGATCGTGAGCAGTTCTTC. Its protein product is CASSQVLAGGGLDREQFF.

About this clonotype: It is likely a read error, because the conserved phenylalanine at the end of the CDR3 is missing. No DNA is shown, since the ends of the CDR3 on it are uncertain; the CDR3 is the one TCRdb lists. The V call is TRBV7-8, the J call TRBJ1-2; no DNA check was done on the table's D call, TRBD1. Germline V lookup: CDR1 SGHVS, CDR2 FQNEAQ. The CDR3 totals 15 residues, both ends included. CDR3 region: CASSQGGGLRYGETG.

This clonotype has at least ten counts. The chain links TRBV11-2 to TRBJ2-5; TRBD2 agrees at 8 bases. V was pared by 7 bases and J by 2 bases, with 12 bases of the junction left unmatched. From germline, CDR1 is SGHAT and CDR2 FQNNGV. The CDR3 is 16 amino acids. As DNA, the CDR3 is TGTGCCAGCACCGGGAGGGAGCGGCAGAATCAAGAGACCCAGTACTTC. Amino acid sequence: CASTGRERQNQETQYF.

This clonotype occurred many times. The gene calls are TRBV12-3 or TRBV12-4 and TRBJ1-2, with a tentative D call TRBD1 (6 bases). This CDR3 has 15 residues. V was shortened by 0 bases and J by 6 bases, with 14 bases between the two germline ends. Written as DNA, the CDR3 is TGTGCCAGCAGTTTAGCGGGAATGGCAGGGGATGGCTACACCTTC. Translation gives CASSLAGMAGDGYTF.

This clonotype was seen many times. The chain employs TRBV11-2 and TRBJ2-7; 15 nucleotides agree with TRBD2. The CDR3 runs to 20 residues. CDR1 and CDR2 from the germline V gene are SGHAT and FQNNGV. The ends lost 4 bases at V and 4 bases at J; junction bases unmatched: 17. CDR3 in amino acids: CASSSEARTSGGGPYYEQYF. CDR3 DNA sequence: TGTGCCAGCAGCTCCGAGGCCCGGACTAGCGGGGGGGGCCCCTATTACGAGCAGTACTTC.

The table lists this clonotype with a few counts. Germline and junction disagree at one end, which may indicate a read error. The V and J genes are TRBV4-3 and TRBJ2-7, with TRBD1 identical over 8 bases. Germline V lookup: CDR1 LGHNA, CDR2 YSLEER. This CDR3 comprises 14 residues. CDR3 sequence (DNA): TGCGCCAGCAGCCAAGACAGGGGGCTGTGGGAGCAGTATTTC. It encodes CASSQDRGLWEQYF.

A note on this clonotype: This could be a read error, since a much larger clone is one nucleotide away. V gene TRBV6-5 combines with J gene TRBJ2-5, with unresolved D. Trimming took 2 bases from V and 1 from J, leaving 8 bases between them. This CDR3 has 14 residues. From germline, CDR1 is MNHEY and CDR2 SVGAGI. The CDR3 protein is CASSYRTLQETQYF. In nucleotides, the CDR3 is TGTGCCAGCAGTTACAGGACCCTCCAAGAGACCCAGTACTTC.

As concerns this clonotype: A much larger clonotype is one base distant, so this may be a read error. This chain joins TRBV24-1 and TRBJ2-3; tentatively, D is TRBD2 (7 bases). The ends were cut back, 5 bases at V and 2 bases at J, with 19 bases in the middle. CDR1 KGHDR and CDR2 SFDVKD come from the germline V gene. This CDR3 is 17 amino acids long. DNA for the CDR3: TGTGCCACCAGTGGTCCAACTCGGGGGGCCTACACAGATACGCAGTATTTT. It translates to CATSGPTRGAYTDTQYF.

Many counts were recorded for this clonotype. The rearrangement joins TRBV7-8 to TRBJ2-7, with a weak D call TRBD1 (5 bases). Trimming removed 4 bases from V and 0 bases from J, with 10 bases in between. This CDR3 has 14 amino acids. Germline CDR1 reads SGHVS; CDR2 reads FQNEAQ. CDR3 region: CASSSTVLSYEQYF. The CDR3 region has the DNA TGTGCCAGCAGCTCGACAGTCCTCTCCTACGAGCAGTACTTC.

Many counts were recorded for this clonotype. The V and J genes are TRBV19 and TRBJ1-5; D is uncertain. Per germline, CDR1 LNHDA and CDR2 SQIVND (reference sequence). V was pared by 3 bases and J by 7 bases, with 7 bases between. This CDR3 is 12 amino acids long. CDR3 amino acids: CASSIPGQPQHF. As DNA, the CDR3 is TGTGCCAGTAGTATCCCGGGGCAGCCCCAGCATTTT.

This clonotype was observed at least ten times. The chain joins TRBV30 to TRBJ1-1; unclear D gene. Germline V gene sequence: CDR1 GTSNPN, CDR2 SVGIG (reference sequence). The CDR3 covers 12 residues. Between the trimmed V and J ends, which lost 3 bases and 4 bases, there was a span of 9 bases. Here the CDR3 reads CAWSEALTEAFF. The CDR3 DNA sequence: TGTGCCTGGAGCGAGGCGCTCACTGAAGCTTTCTTT.

This clonotype was seen many times. J is TRBJ2-7 and V is TRBV28; D is perhaps TRBD1 (6 bases). Germline V gives CDR1 MDHEN, CDR2 SYDVKM. V was pared by 6 bases and J by 2 bases, with 14 bases between. The CDR3 has 14 amino acids. The CDR3 sequence is CASSIQGRPYEQYF. CDR3 sequence (DNA): TGTGCCAGCAGCATTCAGGGGAGACCCTACGAGCAGTACTTC.

This chain links TRBV27 with TRBJ2-7, with TRBD1 as a possible D gene (6 bases). The CDR3 runs 13 residues. The germline gives CDR1 MNHEY, CDR2 SMNVEV (reference sequence). Deletions cut 5 bases from V and 0 bases from J, with 8 bases between. DNA for the CDR3: TGTGCCAGCAGTCCGGACAGCTCCTACGAGCAGTACTTC. It yields the protein CASSPDSSYEQYF.

About this clonotype: The junction does not match germline at one end; this may be a read error. The V gene is TRBV9, the J gene TRBJ1-1; possible D gene TRBD1, 5 bases. This CDR3 has 15 residues. Germline V CDR1 and CDR2: SGDLS, YYNGEE. CDR3 nucleotides: TGTGCCAGCAGCGTAGCTATGGGGCTGAACACTGAAGCCTTCTTT. Protein: CASSVAMGLNTEAFF.

This clonotype appeared many times. This rearrangement joins TRBV20-1 to TRBJ2-1, with D maybe TRBD2 (5 bases). V lost 1 base, J lost 0 bases, and 7 bases lay in between. The CDR3 spans 14 residues. Germline-derived CDR1 and CDR2 are DFQATT and SNEGSKA (reference sequence). The CDR3 bases are TGCAGTGCTAGAGTTGGGAGCTCCTACAATGAGCAGTTCTTC. This translates into CSARVGSSYNEQFF.

Points on this clonotype: A read error is possible here, since a much larger clone lies one base away. V gene TRBV30 combines with J gene TRBJ2-1, with D unresolved. Germline CDR1 and CDR2: GTSNPN and SVGIG (reference sequence). V shed 3 bases and J shed 6 bases, with 9 bases lying between them. The CDR3 covers 12 residues. The CDR3: CAWSPDVNEQFF. CDR3 DNA sequence: TGTGCCTGGAGCCCGGACGTCAATGAGCAGTTCTTC. The full variable domain, rest sourced from reference TRBV30 and TRBJ2-1, is SQTIHQWPATLVQPVGSPLSLECTVEGTSNPNLYWYRQAAGRGLQLLFYSVGIGQISSEVPQNLSASRPQDRQFILSSKKLLLSDSGFYLCAWSPDVNEQFFGPGTRLTVL.